These 23 T cell receptor beta chains came from one sample sequenced in a study of blood T cell repertoires in COVID-19. Produced via immunoSEQ multiplex PCR; TCRdb's table is partial and in-frame only. The sample lists over 300,000 clones, around nine tenths occurring once. Sequencing input: PBMCs or T cells enriched from blood (not recorded which). Receptors were obtained from a woman in her thirties or forties who had recovered from COVID-19.

This clone has a single count. The CDR3 loop is CASNGQVGLEDTIYF. CDR3 DNA sequence: TGTGCCAGCAACGGACAGGTGGGCTTGGAAGACACCATATATTTT. The chain is built from TRBV7-9 and TRBJ1-3, with TRBD1 matching over 7 bases. The CDR3 has 15 amino acids. With V trimmed by 7 bases and J by 8 bases, 14 bases remained unmatched. From germline, CDR1 is SEHNR and CDR2 FQNEAQ (reference sequence).

The CDR3: CASSSSGVLSYEQYF. The CDR3, as DNA: TGTGCCAGCAGCTCAAGCGGGGTTCTCTCCTACGAGCAGTACTTC. The V and J genes are TRBV11-1 and TRBJ2-7; 7 positions match TRBD2. Germline CDR1 and CDR2: SGHAT and FQDESV (reference sequence). J gave up 0 bases and V 4 bases, and 6 bases lay outside the gene matches. The CDR3 has 15 amino acids. Filled out from reference TRBV11-1 and TRBJ2-7, the complete variable domain reads EAEVAQSPRYKITEKSQAVAFWCDPISGHATLYWYRQILGQGPELLVQFQDESVVDDSQLPKDRFSAERLKGVDSTLKIQPAELGDSAMYLCASSSSGVLSYEQYFGPGTRLTVT.

The V call is TRBV9, the J call TRBJ2-3; 10 nucleotides match TRBD2. V shed 4 bases, J shed 4 bases, and the junction held 6 bases outside the gene matches. Germline CDR1 and CDR2: SGDLS and YYNGEE. This CDR3 spans 15 amino acids. The CDR3: CASSFSGGAPDTQYF. The CDR3 nucleotides read TGTGCCAGCAGCTTCAGCGGGGGGGCCCCAGATACGCAGTATTTT.

This rearrangement joins TRBV6-4 to TRBJ1-1; D uncertain. The CDR3 sequence is 13 residues long. Germline V gene data show CDR1 as MRHNA and CDR2 as SNTAGT. V lost 1 base to trimming and J lost 4 bases, with 7 bases between them. The CDR3: CASSDYPGTEAFF. The CDR3 nucleotides are TGTGCCAGCAGTGACTACCCGGGCACTGAAGCTTTCTTT.

The chain is built from TRBV28 and TRBJ1-1, with D unclear. The CDR3 consists of 11 residues. Germline V lookup: CDR1 MDHEN, CDR2 SYDVKM. V lost 2 bases and J lost 9, with 7 bases in between. CDR3 in DNA: TGTGCCAGCAGTTTACCGGGGAAAGCTTTCTTT. Protein: CASSLPGKAFF.

The chain combines TRBV2 with TRBJ1-2; D might be TRBD1 (5 bases). Per germline, CDR1 SNHLY and CDR2 FYNNEI. CDR3 length equals 13 residues. V gave up 6 bases and J gave up 5 bases, with 13 bases separating them. In DNA, the CDR3 is TGTGCCAGCAGGTTTGGGGGGGAATATGGCTACACCTTC. This sequence encodes CASRFGGEYGYTF.

This chain links TRBV7-2 with TRBJ2-1, with a weak D call TRBD1 (7 bases). Germline-derived CDR1 and CDR2 are SGHTA and FQGNSA. This CDR3 comprises 16 residues. Trimming took 5 bases from V and 4 from J, leaving 18 bases between them. The CDR3 loop reads CASSRAGGTAYNEQFF. CDR3 DNA: TGTGCCAGCAGCCGTGCGGGCGGGACAGCTTACAATGAGCAGTTCTTC.

This chain links TRBV19 with TRBJ1-5; D unclear. This CDR3 has 15 residues. Per germline, CDR1 LNHDA and CDR2 SQIVND (reference sequence). Trimming left V 7 bases short and J 4 bases short, with 17 bases between. CDR3 region: CASKGGSSLNQPQHF. CDR3 nucleotides: TGTGCCAGTAAGGGAGGGTCCTCTCTTAATCAGCCCCAGCATTTT.

This chain links TRBV5-4 with TRBJ2-1, with 7 bases matching TRBD1. Germline assignment: CDR1 SGHNT and CDR2 YYREEE (reference sequence). The CDR3 extends over 16 amino acids. V lost 4 bases to trimming and J lost 0 bases; unmatched junction nucleotides: 7. The CDR3 sequence: CASSTPTGISYNEQFF. CDR3 nucleotides: TGTGCCAGCAGCACTCCGACAGGGATCTCCTACAATGAGCAGTTCTTC. The full variable domain, completed using reference TRBV5-4 and TRBJ2-1, is ETGVTQSPTHLIKTRGQQVTLRCSSQSGHNTVSWYQQALGQGPQFIFQYYREEENGRGNFPPRFSGLQFPNYSSELNVNALELDDSALYLCASSTPTGISYNEQFFGPGTRLTVL.

The J gene is TRBJ1-1, the V gene TRBV30; 7 bases map to TRBD1. The CDR3 loop spans 13 amino acids. Germline trimming cut 5 bases from V and 4 bases from J; bases unmatched to any gene: 7. In germline, CDR1 is GTSNPN, CDR2 SVGIG (reference sequence). The DNA of the CDR3 is TGTGCCTGGGACAGGGCCTGGGCCACTGAAGCTTTCTTT. This gives the protein CAWDRAWATEAFF.

On this clone itself: Other DNA sequences in the sample encode the same CDR3. The chain is built from TRBV4-3 and TRBJ2-5; possibly TRBD1 for D (5 bases). This CDR3 has 13 residues. The germline CDR1 and CDR2 sequences are LGHNA and YSLEER. Deletions cut 0 bases from V and 4 bases from J, with 6 bases between. CDR3 coding DNA: TGCGCCAGCAGCCAAGATAGGGGAGAGACCCAGTACTTC. Amino acid sequence: CASSQDRGETQYF.

V gene TRBV12-3 or TRBV12-4 combines with J gene TRBJ2-2; D might be TRBD1 (6 bases). V was cut by 10 bases and J by 5 bases, with 14 bases left in between. This CDR3 spans 13 amino acids. CDR3 region: CATVDSRTGELFF. The CDR3 nucleotides read TGTGCCACCGTGGACAGCCGAACCGGGGAGCTGTTTTTT.

The rearrangement uses TRBV30 and TRBJ1-4, with D possibly TRBD1 on 6 matching bases. Germline V gene lookup returns CDR1 GTSNPN and CDR2 SVGIG (reference sequence). The length of the CDR3 is 13 residues. Trimming took off 2 bases at V and 8 bases at J, with 12 bases between the two ends. DNA of the CDR3: TGTGCCTGGAGTACTGGGGGCACAGAAAAACTGTTTTTT. This codes for CAWSTGGTEKLFF.

The chain combines TRBV11-2 with TRBJ1-6; possible D gene TRBD1, 6 bases. This CDR3 comprises 15 residues. Trimming removed 6 bases from V and 8 bases from J, with 17 bases in between. Germline values: CDR1 SGHAT, CDR2 FQNNGV. The CDR3 is CASSTDSEGYSPLHF. CDR3 in DNA: TGTGCCAGCAGTACGGACAGCGAGGGGTATTCACCCCTCCACTTT.

V usage is TRBV30 and J usage is TRBJ2-1; D might be TRBD2 (6 bases). This CDR3 comprises 14 residues. V was pared by 8 bases and J by 0 bases, with 14 bases between. Germline V lookup: CDR1 GTSNPN, CDR2 SVGIG (reference sequence). The CDR3 sequence is CAARLGSSYNEQFF. As DNA, the CDR3 is TGTGCCGCGAGACTCGGGAGCTCCTACAATGAGCAGTTCTTC.

This clone showed up just once. This CDR3 is CASSFTSGGGETQYF. In DNA form, the CDR3 reads TGTGCCAGCAGCTTCACTAGCGGGGGAGGGGAGACCCAGTACTTC. This rearrangement joins TRBV7-3 to TRBJ2-5; 11 bases line up with TRBD2. Germline loops: CDR1 SGHTA, CDR2 FQGTGA. V lost 3 bases, J lost 5 bases, and 5 bases stayed unmatched. The CDR3 contains 15 residues.

As concerns this clone: This CDR3 is also generated by other DNA sequences in the sample. The chain employs TRBV18 and TRBJ1-2; perhaps TRBD1 as D (6 bases). Per the germline V gene, CDR1 is KGHSH and CDR2 is LQKENI. The V gene lost 3 bases and the J gene lost 4 bases, with 6 bases spanning the gap. There are 12 residues in the CDR3. In nucleotides, the CDR3 is TGTGCCAGCTCACCGGACAGCTATGGCTACACCTTC. It is translated as CASSPDSYGYTF.

V gene TRBV11-3 combines with J gene TRBJ2-2, with no clear D. Germline loops: CDR1 SGHNT, CDR2 YENEEA. V gave up 1 base and J gave up 5 bases, with 8 bases separating them. This CDR3 is 14 amino acids long. Written as DNA, the CDR3 is TGTGCCAGCAGCTTAGGGCTCATTACCGGGGAGCTGTTTTTT. This translates into CASSLGLITGELFF.

This chain uses TRBV5-6 with TRBJ2-7; D is perhaps TRBD2 (6 bases). Germline V CDR1 and CDR2: SGHDT, YYEEEE. Trimming took 4 bases from V and 0 from J, leaving 17 bases between them. The CDR3 has 16 amino acids. CDR3 protein: CASSPVGASASYEQYF. The DNA of the CDR3 is TGTGCCAGCAGCCCCGTCGGGGCTAGCGCCTCCTACGAGCAGTACTTC.

V is TRBV27 and J is TRBJ1-6, with TRBD1 identical over 9 bases. CDR3 length: 15 amino acids. V was pared by 6 bases and J by 7 bases, with 7 bases of the junction left unmatched. Germline assignment: CDR1 MNHEY and CDR2 SMNVEV (reference sequence). The CDR3 loop reads CASRPDRGRNSPLHF. CDR3 in DNA: TGTGCCAGCAGGCCGGACAGGGGACGGAATTCACCCCTCCACTTT.

This rearrangement joins TRBV5-1 to TRBJ2-7; 8 nucleotides match TRBD1. This CDR3 has 14 amino acids. J lost 3 bases, V lost 2 bases, and 4 bases had no gene match. Germline loops: CDR1 SGHRS, CDR2 YFSETQ. CDR3 region: CASSFRDRNYEQYF. CDR3 sequence (DNA): TGCGCCAGCAGCTTCCGGGACAGGAACTACGAGCAGTACTTC. The full variable domain, with the rest looked up from reference TRBV5-1 and TRBJ2-7, is KAGVTQTPRYLIKTRGQQVTLSCSPISGHRSVSWYQQTPGQGLQFLFEYFSETQRNKGNFPGRFSGRQFSNSRSEMNVSTLELGDSALYLCASSFRDRNYEQYFGPGTRLTVT.

The chain recombines TRBV4-2 with TRBJ2-1; tentatively, D is TRBD2 (5 bases). The CDR3 has 13 residues. V dropped 0 bases and J dropped 9 bases, with 9 bases sitting between them. CDR1 and CDR2 (germline): LGHNA, YNFKEQ. CDR3 sequence: CASSQEEGTEQFF. DNA for the CDR3: TGTGCCAGCAGCCAAGAAGAGGGCACTGAGCAGTTCTTC.

The rearrangement uses TRBV5-1 and TRBJ2-7, with D possibly TRBD2 on 5 matching bases. Trimming took 0 bases from V and 0 from J, leaving 13 bases between them. This CDR3 has 16 amino acids. Germline V gene data show CDR1 as SGHRS and CDR2 as YFSETQ. The CDR3 here is CASSLAGDPSSYEQYF. In nucleotides, the CDR3 is TGCGCCAGCAGCTTGGCCGGGGATCCCAGCTCCTACGAGCAGTACTTC.